This record covers a single T cell receptor beta chain. Its antigen has not been determined. It has no much larger one-base neighbor in the sample; base qualities were not kept. Libraries came from the immunoSEQ multiplex PCR assay. Here the immuneACCESS table is served through TCRdb, limited to in-frame sequences with V and J called. Missing clones are a known gap in these copies; in checked studies unresolved V genes cover under half, and the rest lacks a known reason. This sample comprises approximately 230,000 clones, roughly 82% of them detected only once. More than 10% of the sample belongs to the ten largest clones. These data come from a study of control samples from healthy donors and cancer patients (dated by TCRdb to between 2020 and 2021). This clonotype was obtained from a woman aged 55-69 years with lung cancer. The specimen sequenced was PBMCs.

At the DNA level, the sequence is TGTGCCAGCTCACAGGGACACGTCTACGAGCAGTACTTC. Translation gives CASSQGHVYEQYF. Recombination connected TRBV18 to TRBJ2-7; possibly the D gene is TRBD1, per 6 matching bases. V lost 4 bases and J lost 3 bases; the stretch between them is 10 bases long. According to the germline V gene, CDR1 reads KGHSH and CDR2 reads LQKENI. There are 13 amino acids in the CDR3, from cysteine to phenylalanine inclusive. Left in the record is the CDR3 DNA by itself, 39 bases read in frame from the first base. The CDR3, completed at both ends by the reference TRBV18 and TRBJ2-7 genes, gives the full variable domain NAGVMQNPRHLVRRRGQEARLRCSPMKGHSHVYWYRQLPEEGLKFMVYLQKENIIDESGMPKERFSAEFPKEGPSILRIQQVVRGDSAAYFCASSQGHVYEQYFGPGTRLTVT.